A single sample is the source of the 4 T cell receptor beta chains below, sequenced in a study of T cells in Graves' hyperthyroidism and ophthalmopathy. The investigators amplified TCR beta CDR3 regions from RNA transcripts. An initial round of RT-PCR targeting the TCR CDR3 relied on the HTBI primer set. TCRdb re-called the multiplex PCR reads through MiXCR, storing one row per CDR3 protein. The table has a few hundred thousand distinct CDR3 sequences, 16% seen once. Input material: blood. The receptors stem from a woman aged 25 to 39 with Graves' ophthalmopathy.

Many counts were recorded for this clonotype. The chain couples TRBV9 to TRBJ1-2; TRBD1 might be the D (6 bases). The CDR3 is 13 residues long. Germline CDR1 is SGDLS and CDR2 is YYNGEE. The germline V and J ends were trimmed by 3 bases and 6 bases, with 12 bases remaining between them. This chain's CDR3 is CASSGGGGDGYTF. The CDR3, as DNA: TGTGCCAGCAGCGGTGGGGGGGGCGATGGCTACACCTTC.

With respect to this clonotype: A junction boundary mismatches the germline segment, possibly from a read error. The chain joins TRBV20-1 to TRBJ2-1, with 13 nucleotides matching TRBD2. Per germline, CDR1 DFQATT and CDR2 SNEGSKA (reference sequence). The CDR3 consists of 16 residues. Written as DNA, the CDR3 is TGCAGTGCTAGAACGACTAGCGGGAGGAGCTACAATGAACAGTTCTTC. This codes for CSARTTSGRSYNEQFF.

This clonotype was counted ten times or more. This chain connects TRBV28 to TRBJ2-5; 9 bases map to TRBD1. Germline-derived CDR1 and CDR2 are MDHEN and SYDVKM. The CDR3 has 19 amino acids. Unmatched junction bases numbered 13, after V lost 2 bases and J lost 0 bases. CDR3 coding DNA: TGTGCCAGCAGTTTACCCTCAACAGGGGGCTATAATAACCAAGAGACCCAGTACTTC. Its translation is CASSLPSTGGYNNQETQYF.

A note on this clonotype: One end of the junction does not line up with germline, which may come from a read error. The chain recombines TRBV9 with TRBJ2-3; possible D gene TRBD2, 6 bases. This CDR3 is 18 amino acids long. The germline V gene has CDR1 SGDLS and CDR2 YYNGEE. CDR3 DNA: TGTGGCAGCAGCGTCCAGAGGGGCGGGATACTTACGACAGATACGCAGTATTTT. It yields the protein CGSSVQRGGILTTDTQYF.